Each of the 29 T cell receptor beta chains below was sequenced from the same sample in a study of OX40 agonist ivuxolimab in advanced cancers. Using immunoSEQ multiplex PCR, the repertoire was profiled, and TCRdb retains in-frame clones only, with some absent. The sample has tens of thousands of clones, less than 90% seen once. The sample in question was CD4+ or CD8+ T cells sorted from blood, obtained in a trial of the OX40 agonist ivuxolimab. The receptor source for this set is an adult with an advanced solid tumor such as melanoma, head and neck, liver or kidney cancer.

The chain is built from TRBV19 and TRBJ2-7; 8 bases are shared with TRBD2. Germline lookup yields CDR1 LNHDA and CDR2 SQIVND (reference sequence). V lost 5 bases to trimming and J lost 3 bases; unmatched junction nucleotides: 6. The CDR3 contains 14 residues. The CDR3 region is CASSRGGANYEQYF. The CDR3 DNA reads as TGTGCCAGTAGTCGGGGGGGAGCGAACTACGAGCAGTACTTC. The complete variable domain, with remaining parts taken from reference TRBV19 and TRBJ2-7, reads DGGITQSPKYLFRKEGQNVTLSCEQNLNHDAMYWYRQDPGQGLRLIYYSQIVNDFQKGDIAEGYSVSREKKESFPLTVTSAQKNPTAFYLCASSRGGANYEQYFGPGTRLTVT.

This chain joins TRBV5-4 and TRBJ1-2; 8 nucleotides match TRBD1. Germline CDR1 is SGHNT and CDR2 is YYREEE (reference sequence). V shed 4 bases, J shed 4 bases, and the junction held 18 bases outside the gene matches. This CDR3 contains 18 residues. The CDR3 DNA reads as TGTGCCAGCAGCCCGAGGGACAGGTTCGGCGGGGACCTCTATGGCTACACCTTC. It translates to CASSPRDRFGGDLYGYTF.

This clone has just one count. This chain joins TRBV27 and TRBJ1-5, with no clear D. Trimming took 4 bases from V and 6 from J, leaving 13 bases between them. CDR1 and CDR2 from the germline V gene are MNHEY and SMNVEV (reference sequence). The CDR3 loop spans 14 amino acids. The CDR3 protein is CASSSAQFGQPQHF. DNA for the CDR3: TGTGCCAGCAGTTCGGCCCAGTTCGGTCAGCCCCAGCATTTT.

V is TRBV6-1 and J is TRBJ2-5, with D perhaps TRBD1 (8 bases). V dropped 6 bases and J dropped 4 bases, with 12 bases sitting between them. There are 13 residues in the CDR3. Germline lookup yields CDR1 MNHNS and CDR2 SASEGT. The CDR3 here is CASRNRGGETQYF. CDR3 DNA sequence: TGTGCCAGCAGGAACAGGGGGGGAGAGACCCAGTACTTC.

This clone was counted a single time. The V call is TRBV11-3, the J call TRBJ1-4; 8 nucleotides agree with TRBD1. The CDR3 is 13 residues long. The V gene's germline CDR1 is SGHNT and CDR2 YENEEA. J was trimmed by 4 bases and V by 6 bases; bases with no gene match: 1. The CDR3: CASRGQDNEKLFF. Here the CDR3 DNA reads TGTGCCAGCAGGGGACAGGATAATGAAAAACTGTTTTTT.

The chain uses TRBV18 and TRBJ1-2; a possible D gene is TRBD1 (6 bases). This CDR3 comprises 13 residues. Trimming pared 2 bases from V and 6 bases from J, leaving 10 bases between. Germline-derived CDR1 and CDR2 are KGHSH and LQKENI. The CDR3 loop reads CASSPGGENGYTF. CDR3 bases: TGTGCCAGCTCACCAGGGGGCGAGAATGGCTACACCTTC. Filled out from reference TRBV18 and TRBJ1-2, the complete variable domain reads NAGVMQNPRHLVRRRGQEARLRCSPMKGHSHVYWYRQLPEEGLKFMVYLQKENIIDESGMPKERFSAEFPKEGPSILRIQQVVRGDSAAYFCASSPGGENGYTFGSGTRLTVV.

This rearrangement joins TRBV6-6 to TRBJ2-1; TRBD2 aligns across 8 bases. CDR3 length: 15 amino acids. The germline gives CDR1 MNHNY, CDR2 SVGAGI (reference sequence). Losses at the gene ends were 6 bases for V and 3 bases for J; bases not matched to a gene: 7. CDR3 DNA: TGTGCCAGCAGGTCCGGGACTAGGGACTACAATGAGCAGTTCTTC. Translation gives CASRSGTRDYNEQFF.

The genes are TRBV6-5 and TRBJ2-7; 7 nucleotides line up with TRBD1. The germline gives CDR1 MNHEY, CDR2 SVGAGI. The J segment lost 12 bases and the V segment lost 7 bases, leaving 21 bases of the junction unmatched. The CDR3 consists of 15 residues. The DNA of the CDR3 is TGTGCCAGCAACTCACAGGGGACAGCCTCTACGAGCACGTACTTC. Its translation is CASNSQGTASTSTYF.

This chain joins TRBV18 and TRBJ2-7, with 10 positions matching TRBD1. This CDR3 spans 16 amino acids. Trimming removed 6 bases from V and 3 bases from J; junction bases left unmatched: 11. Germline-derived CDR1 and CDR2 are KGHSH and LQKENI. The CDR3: CASSMGMGQGYYEQYF. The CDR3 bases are TGTGCCAGCTCCATGGGGATGGGACAGGGGTACTACGAGCAGTACTTC.

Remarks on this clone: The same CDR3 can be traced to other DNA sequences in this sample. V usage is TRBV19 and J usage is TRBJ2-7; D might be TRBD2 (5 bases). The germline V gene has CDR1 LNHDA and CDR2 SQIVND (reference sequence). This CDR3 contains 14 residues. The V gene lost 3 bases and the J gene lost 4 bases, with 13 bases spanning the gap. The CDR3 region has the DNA TGTGCCAGTAGTATCCAACCGGACTCATACGAGCAGTACTTC. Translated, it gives CASSIQPDSYEQYF.

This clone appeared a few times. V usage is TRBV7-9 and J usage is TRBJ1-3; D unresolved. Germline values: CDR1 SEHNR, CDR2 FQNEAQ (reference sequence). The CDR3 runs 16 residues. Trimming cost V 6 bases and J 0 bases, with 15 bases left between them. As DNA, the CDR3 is TGTGCCAGCAGATCCCGTTCACAAACCTCTGGAAACACCATATATTTT. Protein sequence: CASRSRSQTSGNTIYF.

The CDR3 sequence: CASGDRGYEQYF. CDR3 coding DNA: TGTGCCAGCGGGGACAGGGGTTACGAGCAGTACTTC. This rearrangement joins TRBV2 to TRBJ2-7; 10 positions match TRBD1. Unmatched junction bases numbered 2, after V lost 8 bases and J lost 4 bases. The CDR3 length is 12 residues. Germline CDR1 reads SNHLY; CDR2 reads FYNNEI.

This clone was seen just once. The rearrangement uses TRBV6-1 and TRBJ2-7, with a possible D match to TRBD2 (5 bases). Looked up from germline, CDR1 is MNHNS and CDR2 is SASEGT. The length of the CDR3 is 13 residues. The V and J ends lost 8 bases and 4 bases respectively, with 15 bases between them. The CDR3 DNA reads TGTGCCAGCCGCTCCACGACGGGATACGAGCAGTACTTC. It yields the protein CASRSTTGYEQYF.

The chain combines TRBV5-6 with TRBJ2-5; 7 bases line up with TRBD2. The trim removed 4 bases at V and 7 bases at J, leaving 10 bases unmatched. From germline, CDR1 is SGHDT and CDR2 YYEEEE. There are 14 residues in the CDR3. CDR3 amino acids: CASSLLAGEATQYF. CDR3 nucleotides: TGTGCCAGCAGCCTACTTGCGGGGGAGGCGACCCAGTACTTC.

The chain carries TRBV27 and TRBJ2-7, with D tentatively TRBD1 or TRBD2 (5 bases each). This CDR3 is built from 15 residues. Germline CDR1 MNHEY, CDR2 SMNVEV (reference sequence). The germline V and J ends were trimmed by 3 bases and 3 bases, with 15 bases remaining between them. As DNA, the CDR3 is TGTGCCAGCAGTTTGGGACCATCCCCCTACTACGAGCAGTACTTC. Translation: CASSLGPSPYYEQYF.

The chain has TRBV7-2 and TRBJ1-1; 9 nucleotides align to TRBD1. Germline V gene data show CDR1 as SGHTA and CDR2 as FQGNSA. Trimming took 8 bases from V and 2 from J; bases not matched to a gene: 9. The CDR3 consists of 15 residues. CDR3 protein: CASRGGQGRNTEAFF. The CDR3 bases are TGTGCCAGCCGAGGGGGACAGGGAAGAAACACTGAAGCTTTCTTT. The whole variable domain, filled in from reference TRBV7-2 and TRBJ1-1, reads GAGVSQSPSNKVTEKGKDVELRCDPISGHTALYWYRQSLGQGLEFLIYFQGNSAPDKSGLPSDRFSAERTGGSVSTLTIQRTQQEDSAVYLCASRGGQGRNTEAFFGQGTRLTVV.

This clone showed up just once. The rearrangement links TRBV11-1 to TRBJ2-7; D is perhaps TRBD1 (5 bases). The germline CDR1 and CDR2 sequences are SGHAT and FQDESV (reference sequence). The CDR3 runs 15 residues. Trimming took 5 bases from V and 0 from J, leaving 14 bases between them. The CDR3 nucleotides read TGTGCCAGCAGCCCAAGGGGCACATACTCCTACGAGCAGTACTTC. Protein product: CASSPRGTYSYEQYF.

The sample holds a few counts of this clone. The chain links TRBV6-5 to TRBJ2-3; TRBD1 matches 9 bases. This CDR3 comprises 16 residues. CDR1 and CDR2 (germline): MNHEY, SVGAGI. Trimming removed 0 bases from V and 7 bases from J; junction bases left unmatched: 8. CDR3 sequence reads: CASSYSEPNRGHTQYF. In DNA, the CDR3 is TGTGCCAGCAGTTACTCAGAGCCCAACAGGGGGCATACGCAGTATTTT.

This chain's CDR3 is CAISDSGTDTQYF. The CDR3 bases are TGTGCCATCAGTGACAGTGGCACAGATACGCAGTATTTT. The chain is built from TRBV10-3 and TRBJ2-3, with unresolved D. Looked up from germline, CDR1 is ENHRY and CDR2 is SYGVKD. The CDR3 covers 13 residues. Trimming removed 3 bases from V and 1 base from J, with 5 bases in between.

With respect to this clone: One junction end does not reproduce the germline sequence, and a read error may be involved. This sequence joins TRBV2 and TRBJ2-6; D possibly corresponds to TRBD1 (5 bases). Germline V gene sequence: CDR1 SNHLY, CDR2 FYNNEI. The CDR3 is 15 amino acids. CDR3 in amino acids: CASRPQGSGTNVLTF. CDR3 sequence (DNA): TGTGCCAGCAGGCCCCAGGGCTCTGGGACCAACGTCCTGACTTTC.

For the CDR3, the DNA is TGTGCCAGCAGCTTAGCCCTATTCGCGGGGGGGCCGGATACGCAGTATTTT. Protein sequence: CASSLALFAGGPDTQYF. The chain combines TRBV7-2 with TRBJ2-3; 9 nucleotides align to TRBD2. Per germline, CDR1 SGHTA and CDR2 FQGNSA. This CDR3 contains 17 residues. The V segment lost 0 bases and the J segment 6 bases; nucleotides outside the gene matches: 10.

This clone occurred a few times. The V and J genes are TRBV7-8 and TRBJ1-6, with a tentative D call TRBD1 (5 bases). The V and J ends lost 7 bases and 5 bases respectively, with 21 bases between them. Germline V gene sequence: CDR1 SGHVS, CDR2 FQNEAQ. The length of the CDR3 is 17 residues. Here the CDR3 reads CASIPRLTELNNSPLHF. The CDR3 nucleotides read TGTGCCAGCATCCCCAGGCTGACAGAGCTTAATAATTCACCCCTCCACTTT.

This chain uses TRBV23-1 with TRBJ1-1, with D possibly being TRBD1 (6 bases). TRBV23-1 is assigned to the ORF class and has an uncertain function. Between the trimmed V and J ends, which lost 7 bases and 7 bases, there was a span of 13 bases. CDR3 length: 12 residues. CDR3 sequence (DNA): TGCGCCAGCACCTTGACAGGTCGTGAAGCTTTCTTT. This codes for CASTLTGREAFF.

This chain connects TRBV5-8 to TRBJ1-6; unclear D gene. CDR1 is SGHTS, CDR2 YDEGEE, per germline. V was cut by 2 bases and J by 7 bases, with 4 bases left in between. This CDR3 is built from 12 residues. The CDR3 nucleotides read TGTGCCAGCAGCTTATCGAATTCACCCCTCCACTTT. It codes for CASSLSNSPLHF.

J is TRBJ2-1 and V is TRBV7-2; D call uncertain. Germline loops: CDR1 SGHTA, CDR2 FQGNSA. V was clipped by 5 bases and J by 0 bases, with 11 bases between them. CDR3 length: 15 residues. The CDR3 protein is CASSVRTGSYNEQFF. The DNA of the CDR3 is TGTGCCAGCAGCGTCAGGACGGGCTCCTACAATGAGCAGTTCTTC. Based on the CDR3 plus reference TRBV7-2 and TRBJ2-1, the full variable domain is GAGVSQSPSNKVTEKGKDVELRCDPISGHTALYWYRQSLGQGLEFLIYFQGNSAPDKSGLPSDRFSAERTGGSVSTLTIQRTQQEDSAVYLCASSVRTGSYNEQFFGPGTRLTVL.

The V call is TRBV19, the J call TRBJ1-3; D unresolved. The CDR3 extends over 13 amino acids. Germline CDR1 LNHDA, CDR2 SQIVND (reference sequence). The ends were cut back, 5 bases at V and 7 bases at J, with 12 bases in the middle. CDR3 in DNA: TGTGCCAGTAGTCCGGTGGAGCGGAACACCATATATTTT. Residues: CASSPVERNTIYF.

The DNA for the CDR3 is TGTGCCAGTAGTATAGAGGGGACAGGGGGCCGGATAGGGCTCTCGCTGGGGGCCAACGTCCTGACTTTC. Translating it yields CASSIEGTGGRIGLSLGANVLTF. The gene calls are TRBV19 and TRBJ2-6; TRBD1 aligns across 12 bases. V trimming: 0 bases; J trimming: 4 bases; junction bases outside the gene matches: 19. CDR1 is LNHDA, CDR2 SQIVND, per germline (reference sequence). The CDR3 is made up of 23 amino acids.

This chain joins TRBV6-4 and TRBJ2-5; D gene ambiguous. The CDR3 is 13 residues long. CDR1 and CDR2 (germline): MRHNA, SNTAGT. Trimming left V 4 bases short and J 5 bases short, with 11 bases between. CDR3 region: CASSVRAGETQYF. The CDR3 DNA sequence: TGTGCCAGCAGTGTTAGGGCCGGCGAGACCCAGTACTTC.

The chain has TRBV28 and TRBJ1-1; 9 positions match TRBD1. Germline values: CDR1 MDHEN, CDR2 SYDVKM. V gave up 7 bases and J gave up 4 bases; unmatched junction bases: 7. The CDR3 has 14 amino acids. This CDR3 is CASTFGGQGTEAFF. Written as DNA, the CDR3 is TGTGCCAGCACCTTTGGGGGACAGGGCACTGAAGCTTTCTTT.